Each of the 25 T cell receptor beta chains below was sequenced from the same sample in a study of blood T cell repertoires in COVID-19. The method was immunoSEQ multiplex PCR; TCRdb's version includes in-frame clones alone and lacks a portion of them. The data show 300,000 or so clones, about 90% seen once. Sequenced input: PBMCs or T cells enriched from blood (not recorded which). These receptors originate from a woman aged 30 to 39 who had recovered from COVID-19.

The genes are TRBV19 and TRBJ1-2; D is undetermined. V was cut by 4 bases and J by 5 bases, with 8 bases left in between. The CDR3 extends over 12 amino acids. The germline V gene has CDR1 LNHDA and CDR2 SQIVND (reference sequence). The DNA of the CDR3 is TGTGCCAGTAGTACCTCACGGTATGGCTACACCTTC. This codes for CASSTSRYGYTF. Filled out from reference TRBV19 and TRBJ1-2, the complete variable domain reads DGGITQSPKYLFRKEGQNVTLSCEQNLNHDAMYWYRQDPGQGLRLIYYSQIVNDFQKGDIAEGYSVSREKKESFPLTVTSAQKNPTAFYLCASSTSRYGYTFGSGTRLTVV.

CDR3 loop: CASSPRPRLPTDTQYF. As DNA, the CDR3 is TGTGCCAGCAGCCCCCGCCCCCGCCTACCAACAGATACGCAGTATTTT. The V and J genes are TRBV9 and TRBJ2-3; D gene unclear. Per the germline V gene, CDR1 is SGDLS and CDR2 is YYNGEE. The V end lost 4 bases, the J end lost 3 bases, and 18 bases lay between the germline ends. The length of the CDR3 is 16 residues.

V is TRBV2 and J is TRBJ2-7, with 7 bases identical to TRBD1. The CDR3 has 13 residues. Germline CDR1 reads SNHLY; CDR2 reads FYNNEI. With 6 bases clipped from V and 5 bases from J, the junction kept 7 bases outside the gene matches. In nucleotides, the CDR3 is TGTGCCAGCAGCCCCGACAGGGAAGACGAGCAGTACTTC. This translates into CASSPDREDEQYF.

V usage is TRBV19 and J usage is TRBJ1-3; D remains ambiguous. The CDR3 length is 16 residues. Germline V gene data show CDR1 as LNHDA and CDR2 as SQIVND (reference sequence). Trimming removed 3 bases at V and 0 bases at J, with 12 bases between. The CDR3 loop is CASSIAVTSSGNTIYF. The CDR3 coding sequence is TGTGCCAGTAGTATCGCCGTCACCAGCTCTGGAAACACCATATATTTT.

This rearrangement joins TRBV12-3 or TRBV12-4 to TRBJ2-2, with D possibly matching TRBD1 (6 bases). Trimming took off 7 bases at V and 7 bases at J, with 13 bases between the two ends. The CDR3 covers 13 residues. The CDR3 nucleotides read TGTGCCAGCATAGGGGGTTGGGACGGGGAGCTGTTTTTT. Amino acids: CASIGGWDGELFF.

The rearrangement uses TRBV5-4 and TRBJ1-2, with TRBD1 identical over 8 bases. J lost 8 bases, V lost 5 bases, and 8 bases had no gene match. Germline V gives CDR1 SGHNT, CDR2 YYREEE (reference sequence). CDR3 length equals 13 residues. The DNA of the CDR3 is TGTGCCAGCAGGGTCGACAGGGGCCAGGGCTACACCTTC. Protein product: CASRVDRGQGYTF.

The J gene is TRBJ2-6, the V gene TRBV4-1, with D possibly being TRBD2 (6 bases). Germline CDR1 reads MGHRA; CDR2 reads YSYEKL. V gave up 3 bases and J gave up 5 bases, with 17 bases separating them. The CDR3 contains 17 residues. The CDR3 region has the DNA TGCGCCAGCAGCCATCCTACCGGGGACTCCCGGGCCAACGTCCTGACTTTC. As protein: CASSHPTGDSRANVLTF.

The gene calls are TRBV28 and TRBJ2-1; 7 bases align to TRBD2. Germline lookup yields CDR1 MDHEN and CDR2 SYDVKM. The CDR3 totals 17 residues. With V trimmed by 1 base and J by 8 bases, 14 bases remained unmatched. CDR3 in DNA: TGTGCCAGCAGTTTATTACCTACCGGACGGGGGGACGATGAGCAGTTCTTC. This codes for CASSLLPTGRGDDEQFF.

As DNA, the CDR3 is TGTGCCAGCAGCCCATCAACAGGGGAAGGCTATGGCTACACCTTC. Translating it yields CASSPSTGEGYGYTF. The gene calls are TRBV11-2 and TRBJ1-2, with 7 bases identical to TRBD1. The CDR3 loop spans 15 amino acids. Germline V gene lookup returns CDR1 SGHAT and CDR2 FQNNGV. The ends lost 5 bases at V and 4 bases at J; junction bases unmatched: 10.

The chain employs TRBV18 and TRBJ2-5, with TRBD2 as a possible D gene (6 bases). Germline CDR1 reads KGHSH; CDR2 reads LQKENI. CDR3 length equals 15 residues. V was shortened by 3 bases and J by 4 bases, with 15 bases between the two germline ends. In DNA form, the CDR3 reads TGTGCCAGCTCACCGGAGGGCGCCCTCAGAGAGACCCAGTACTTC. Protein sequence: CASSPEGALRETQYF.

The chain couples TRBV24-1 to TRBJ1-4; 9 positions agree with TRBD1. Germline V CDR1 and CDR2: KGHDR, SFDVKD. With V trimmed by 2 bases and J by 6 bases, 3 bases remained unmatched. This CDR3 is 15 amino acids long. CDR3 bases: TGTGCCACCAGTGATTCGGGACAGGGTGATGAAAAACTGTTTTTT. The encoded protein is CATSDSGQGDEKLFF.

Details on this clone: At one end, the junction sequence differs from germline, possibly due to a read error. The V call is TRBV29-1, the J call TRBJ2-5, with D possibly TRBD2 on 6 matching bases. Germline V CDR1 and CDR2: SQVTM, ANQGSEA. CDR3 length: 11 amino acids. In DNA, the CDR3 is TGCAGCGTTGTGGGGGACTCCGACCGAAACTTC. It codes for CSVVGDSDRNF. The variable domain in full, completed from reference TRBV29-1 and TRBJ2-5, reads SAVISQKPSRDICQRGTSLTIQCQVDSQVTMMFWYRQQPGQSLTLIATANQGSEATYESGFVIDKFPISRPNLTFSTLTVSNMSPEDSSIYLCSVVGDSDRNFGPGTRLLVL.

This chain connects TRBV5-5 to TRBJ1-1; 7 nucleotides agree with TRBD1. The germline V gene has CDR1 SGHKS and CDR2 YYEKEE (reference sequence). Germline trimming cut 0 bases from V and 3 bases from J; bases unmatched to any gene: 2. CDR3 size: 14 residues. The CDR3 sequence: CASSLEGQYTEAFF. In DNA, the CDR3 is TGTGCCAGCAGCTTGGAGGGACAGTACACTGAAGCTTTCTTT.

This chain connects TRBV5-6 to TRBJ2-4, with D possibly TRBD2 on 6 matching bases. V lost 0 bases to trimming and J lost 7 bases, with 11 bases between them. The V gene's germline CDR1 is SGHDT and CDR2 YYEEEE. This CDR3 region has 14 residues. The CDR3 DNA reads as TGTGCCAGCAGCTTGGCGGGGGTTGTGAACATTCAGTACTTC. Amino acids: CASSLAGVVNIQYF.

The V gene is TRBV2, the J gene TRBJ2-5; 8 bases are a match to TRBD1. Per the germline V gene, CDR1 is SNHLY and CDR2 is FYNNEI. V was pared by 7 bases and J by 5 bases, with 15 bases of the junction left unmatched. The CDR3 sequence is 16 residues long. CDR3 region: CASTVGQATSWETQYF. CDR3 DNA: TGTGCCAGCACGGTGGGACAGGCGACGTCTTGGGAGACCCAGTACTTC.

This chain uses TRBV7-6 with TRBJ2-6; 7 positions agree with TRBD2. The CDR3 spans 16 residues. CDR1 and CDR2 from the germline V gene are SGHVS and FNYEAQ. Trimming removed 4 bases from V and 2 bases from J; junction bases left unmatched: 5. The CDR3 protein is CASSSRGGAGANVLTF. The CDR3 DNA follows: TGTGCCAGCAGCTCACGGGGAGGGGCTGGGGCCAACGTCCTGACTTTC.

The rearrangement joins TRBV20-1 to TRBJ1-5; TRBD1 might be the D (6 bases). The CDR3 loop spans 12 amino acids. Between the trimmed V and J ends, which lost 3 bases and 9 bases, there was a span of 12 bases. CDR1 and CDR2 (germline): DFQATT, SNEGSKA (reference sequence). The CDR3, as DNA: TGCAGTGCTAGTCAGGGGATAGGGCCCCAGCATTTT. It translates to CSASQGIGPQHF.

V gene TRBV9 combines with J gene TRBJ1-2; D perhaps matches TRBD1 (5 bases). This CDR3 has 14 amino acids. The V end was cut by 2 bases, the J end by 4 bases, with 12 bases between. Germline V gene sequence: CDR1 SGDLS, CDR2 YYNGEE. The CDR3 here is CASSVDSSPYGYTF. The CDR3, as DNA: TGTGCCAGCAGCGTTGACAGCTCACCCTATGGCTACACCTTC.

The chain couples TRBV7-2 to TRBJ2-1; 7 bases line up with TRBD1. Germline-derived CDR1 and CDR2 are SGHTA and FQGNSA. With V trimmed by 3 bases and J by 14 bases, 4 bases remained unmatched. The CDR3 covers 11 residues. The CDR3 nucleotides are TGTGCCAGCAGCTTGGGACAGCTGAAGTTCTTC. Protein: CASSLGQLKFF.

The V call is TRBV5-1, the J call TRBJ1-1; D remains unclear. The CDR3 sequence is 12 residues long. CDR1 is SGHRS and CDR2 is YFSETQ in the germline V gene. Trimming removed 6 bases from V and 0 bases from J, with 6 bases in between. The CDR3 nucleotides are TGCGCCAGCACGGGTCTGAACACTGAAGCTTTCTTT. Its protein is CASTGLNTEAFF.

The chain has TRBV29-1 and TRBJ2-7, with 9 bases matching TRBD1. The germline V gene encodes CDR1 SQVTM and CDR2 ANQGSEA. V dropped 4 bases and J dropped 6; count of bases not matched to a gene: 10. The CDR3 has 14 amino acids. CDR3 amino acids: CSVGDRVKMGEQYF. The CDR3 coding sequence is TGCAGCGTTGGGGACAGGGTAAAAATGGGCGAGCAGTACTTC.

In DNA form, the CDR3 reads TGTGCCAGCAGTGAGGGGACAGGGGGCGCCCCGGGGCAAGAGACCCAGTACTTC. Its protein product is CASSEGTGGAPGQETQYF. The chain carries TRBV2 and TRBJ2-5, with 12 bases aligning to TRBD1. The germline gives CDR1 SNHLY, CDR2 FYNNEI. The CDR3 totals 18 residues. V shed 3 bases, J shed 2 bases, and the junction held 10 bases outside the gene matches.

The gene calls are TRBV28 and TRBJ2-7, with 10 bases fitting TRBD1. V dropped 6 bases and J dropped 6; count of bases not matched to a gene: 8. In germline, CDR1 is MDHEN, CDR2 SYDVKM. The CDR3 runs to 14 residues. The CDR3 is CASRLMDRGGEQYF. CDR3 DNA sequence: TGTGCCAGCAGGTTGATGGACAGGGGGGGCGAGCAGTACTTC.

The chain couples TRBV25-1 to TRBJ2-7; 7 nucleotides align to TRBD1. Germline assignment: CDR1 MGHDK and CDR2 SYGVNS. V was pared by 3 bases and J by 2 bases, with 4 bases of the junction left unmatched. This CDR3 comprises 14 residues. This chain's CDR3 is CASSDGQDTYEQYF. Written as DNA, the CDR3 is TGTGCCAGCAGTGACGGACAGGACACCTACGAGCAGTACTTC.

The chain uses TRBV19 and TRBJ2-5, with a possible D match to TRBD1 (6 bases). The V gene's germline CDR1 is LNHDA and CDR2 SQIVND (reference sequence). The CDR3 is made up of 16 amino acids. Trimming pared 5 bases from V and 5 bases from J, leaving 21 bases between. Here the CDR3 reads CASSVRDTQSWETQYF. CDR3 in DNA: TGTGCCAGTAGTGTCCGGGACACTCAATCCTGGGAGACCCAGTACTTC. The whole variable domain, remainder taken from reference TRBV19 and TRBJ2-5, is DGGITQSPKYLFRKEGQNVTLSCEQNLNHDAMYWYRQDPGQGLRLIYYSQIVNDFQKGDIAEGYSVSREKKESFPLTVTSAQKNPTAFYLCASSVRDTQSWETQYFGPGTRLLVL.